The 17 T cell receptor beta chains below come from one sample, sequenced in a study of OX40 agonist ivuxolimab in advanced cancers. Method: immunoSEQ multiplex PCR; TCRdb's copy keeps in-frame clones and lacks some. The sample gives 65,000 to 85,000 clones, around 90% of which show up once; about 0.6% is in the top ten. Sample: CD4+ or CD8+ T cells sorted from blood, taken in a trial of the OX40 agonist ivuxolimab. The receptors stem from an adult with an advanced solid tumor such as melanoma, head and neck, liver or kidney cancer.

The V gene is TRBV7-4, the J gene TRBJ2-7; unclear D gene. Germline V CDR1 and CDR2: SGHVT, SQSDAQ. This CDR3 spans 11 amino acids. The germline V and J ends were trimmed by 1 base and 6 bases, with 4 bases remaining between them. The CDR3 sequence: CASSLEFEQYF. Written as DNA, the CDR3 is TGTGCCAGCAGCTTAGAGTTCGAGCAGTACTTC.

The genes are TRBV5-4 and TRBJ2-2, with D perhaps given as TRBD1 or TRBD2 (7 bases each). The CDR3 runs 15 residues. Germline CDR1 SGHNT, CDR2 YYREEE (reference sequence). Trimming shortened V by 3 bases and J by 0 bases, and 9 bases separated the two germline ends. The CDR3: CASSSGGANTGELFF. CDR3 sequence (DNA): TGTGCCAGCAGCTCAGGGGGGGCGAACACCGGGGAGCTGTTTTTT.

V is TRBV5-1 and J is TRBJ2-5; 8 nucleotides match TRBD1. With 5 bases clipped from V and 0 bases from J, the junction kept 6 bases outside the gene matches. The CDR3 contains 15 residues. The germline CDR1 and CDR2 sequences are SGHRS and YFSETQ. The CDR3 region has the DNA TGCGCCAGCAGTTCGGGACAGGACTACCAAGAGACCCAGTACTTC. Translated: CASSSGQDYQETQYF. The entire variable domain, with the rest obtained from reference TRBV5-1 and TRBJ2-5, is as follows: KAGVTQTPRYLIKTRGQQVTLSCSPISGHRSVSWYQQTPGQGLQFLFEYFSETQRNKGNFPGRFSGRQFSNSRSEMNVSTLELGDSALYLCASSSGQDYQETQYFGPGTRLLVL.

V usage is TRBV9 and J usage is TRBJ1-1; TRBD1 aligns across 10 bases. The CDR3 spans 17 residues. V shed 7 bases and J 1 base; nucleotides not matched to a gene: 13. Per germline, CDR1 SGDLS and CDR2 YYNGEE. DNA of the CDR3: TGTGCCAGCGCCCGGGACAGGGGACCCCTTTGGAACACTGAAGCTTTCTTT. Protein sequence: CASARDRGPLWNTEAFF.

The gene calls are TRBV29-1 and TRBJ2-2; TRBD2 aligns across 11 bases. Trimming at V came to 6 bases and at J to 2 bases, leaving 2 bases not matched to a gene. The CDR3 is made up of 14 amino acids. Germline CDR1 reads SQVTM; CDR2 reads ANQGSEA. The CDR3 sequence: CSVGTSGNTGELFF. The CDR3 nucleotides are TGCAGCGTCGGGACTAGCGGTAACACCGGGGAGCTGTTTTTT.

This rearrangement joins TRBV6-5 to TRBJ1-6, with 9 bases fitting TRBD1. The CDR3 totals 14 residues. The germline gives CDR1 MNHEY, CDR2 SVGAGI. V lost 2 bases and J lost 7; bases outside the gene matches: 0. The CDR3 nucleotides read TGTGCCAGCAGTTACGGACAGGGGAATTCACCCCTCCACTTT. Its protein is CASSYGQGNSPLHF.

The rearrangement joins TRBV19 to TRBJ2-5; 7 nucleotides align to TRBD2. This CDR3 comprises 13 residues. The germline V gene encodes CDR1 LNHDA and CDR2 SQIVND (reference sequence). V lost 11 bases and J lost 1; bases outside the gene matches: 7. The CDR3 reads CAPSERGQETQYF. The CDR3 DNA sequence: TGTGCCCCCTCCGAGCGGGGCCAAGAGACCCAGTACTTC.

Comment on this clone: One end of the junction is discordant with germline, which a read error may explain. This chain links TRBV2 with TRBJ2-2; D uncertain. The CDR3 has 15 amino acids. Germline CDR1 is SNHLY and CDR2 is FYNNEI. CDR3 nucleotide sequence: TGTGCCAGCAGGGAAGGGTATGCGAACACCGGGGAGCTGTTTTTT. It specifies CASREGYANTGELFF.

For this clone: An end of the junction differs from the germline gene, which may be a read error. The CDR3 nucleotides are TGTGCCAGCAGCTTCCACCCGGCAGGGACCAGGACTAGCGGGTCTTTT. It yields the protein CASSFHPAGTRTSGSF. V usage is TRBV7-2 and J usage is TRBJ2-3; TRBD2 matches at 11 bases. Per the germline V gene, CDR1 is SGHTA and CDR2 is FQGNSA. The CDR3 length is 16 residues.

CDR3 in amino acids: CASSIGLAGGRETQYF. The DNA of the CDR3 is TGTGCCAGTAGTATTGGGCTAGCGGGAGGTCGAGAGACCCAGTACTTC. The genes are TRBV19 and TRBJ2-5; TRBD2 agrees at 11 bases. The CDR3 length is 16 residues. Unmatched junction bases numbered 7, after V lost 3 bases and J lost 4 bases. Looked up from germline, CDR1 is LNHDA and CDR2 is SQIVND (reference sequence).

V and J are TRBV6-5 and TRBJ1-5; D perhaps matches TRBD1 (5 bases). CDR3 length equals 16 residues. CDR1 is MNHEY, CDR2 SVGAGI, per germline. V dropped 0 bases and J dropped 2 bases, with 11 bases sitting between them. The CDR3 bases are TGTGCCAGCAGTTACTCGAGCCAGGGAGGCAATCAGCCCCAGCATTTT. As protein: CASSYSSQGGNQPQHF.

The rearrangement uses TRBV15 and TRBJ2-5, with D hard to call. This CDR3 has 14 residues. The germline gives CDR1 LNHNV, CDR2 YYDKDF (reference sequence). V lost 1 base to trimming and J lost 5 bases, with 11 bases between them. CDR3 in amino acids: CATSRGDPRETQYF. The CDR3, as DNA: TGTGCCACCAGCAGAGGCGATCCTCGGGAGACCCAGTACTTC.

This chain joins TRBV18 and TRBJ2-1; D is possibly TRBD2 (7 bases). The CDR3 extends over 14 amino acids. V dropped 3 bases and J dropped 10 bases, with 16 bases sitting between them. CDR1 and CDR2 from the germline V gene are KGHSH and LQKENI. The DNA of the CDR3 is TGTGCCAGCTCACCTCAACAGCCGGGGGGCGAGCAGTTCTTC. It specifies CASSPQQPGGEQFF.

This clone was seen only a few times. This CDR3 is CASTRGTGELFF. CDR3 sequence (DNA): TGTGCCAGCACACGGGGCACCGGGGAGCTGTTTTTT. This chain uses TRBV6-1 with TRBJ2-2, with D tentatively TRBD2 (5 bases). The CDR3 has 12 amino acids. The germline gives CDR1 MNHNS, CDR2 SASEGT. V shed 7 bases and J shed 4 bases, with 7 bases lying between them.

The chain combines TRBV7-9 with TRBJ1-2; the D is unclear. Per the germline V gene, CDR1 is SEHNR and CDR2 is FQNEAQ (reference sequence). Trimming removed 5 bases from V and 2 bases from J, with 15 bases in between. This CDR3 has 15 residues. CDR3 DNA: TGTGCCAGCAGCCCTGCTGGCGGGGAGAACTATGGCTACACCTTC. Translating it yields CASSPAGGENYGYTF.

The chain joins TRBV7-8 to TRBJ1-1; tentative D call: TRBD1 (6 bases). The CDR3 extends over 13 amino acids. V was trimmed by 6 bases and J by 5 bases, leaving 13 bases between them. The germline gives CDR1 SGHVS, CDR2 FQNEAQ. CDR3 nucleotides: TGTGCCAGCAGTGAAACAGGGCTGACTGAAGCTTTCTTT. This codes for CASSETGLTEAFF.

CDR3 DNA sequence: TGTGCCAGCTCACCACTCCAGGGGGTTTCTGGAAACACCATATATTTT. Encoded protein: CASSPLQGVSGNTIYF. The chain joins TRBV18 to TRBJ1-3, with 7 bases identical to TRBD1. The germline gives CDR1 KGHSH, CDR2 LQKENI. Unmatched junction bases numbered 4, after V lost 1 base and J lost 1 base. There are 16 residues in the CDR3.